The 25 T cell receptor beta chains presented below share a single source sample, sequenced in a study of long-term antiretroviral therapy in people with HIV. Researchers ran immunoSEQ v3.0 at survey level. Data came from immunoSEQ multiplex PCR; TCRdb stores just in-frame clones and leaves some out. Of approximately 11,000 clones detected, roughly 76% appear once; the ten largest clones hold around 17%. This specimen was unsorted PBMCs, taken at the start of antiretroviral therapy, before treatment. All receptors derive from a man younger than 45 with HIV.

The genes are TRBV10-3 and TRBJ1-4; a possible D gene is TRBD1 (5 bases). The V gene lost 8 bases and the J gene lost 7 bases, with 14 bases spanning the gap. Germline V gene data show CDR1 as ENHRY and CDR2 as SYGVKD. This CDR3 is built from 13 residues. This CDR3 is CAIRSGLGEKLFF. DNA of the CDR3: TGTGCCATCCGTTCAGGGTTAGGTGAAAAACTGTTTTTT.

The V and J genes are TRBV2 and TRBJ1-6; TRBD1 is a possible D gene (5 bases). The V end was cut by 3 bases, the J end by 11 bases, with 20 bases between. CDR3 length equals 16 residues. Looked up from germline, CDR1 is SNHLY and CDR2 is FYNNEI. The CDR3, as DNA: TGTGCCAGCAGTGAGTCCCCGGGAGAAACAGGCGCACCCCTCCACTTT. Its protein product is CASSESPGETGAPLHF.

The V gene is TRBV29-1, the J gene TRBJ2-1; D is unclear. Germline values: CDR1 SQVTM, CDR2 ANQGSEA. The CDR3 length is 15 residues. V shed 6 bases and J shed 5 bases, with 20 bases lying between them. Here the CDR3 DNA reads TGCAGCGTCCTAAGAGCAGAGGTCGTCAACAATGAGCAGTTCTTC. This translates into CSVLRAEVVNNEQFF.

CDR3 sequence reads: CASSWEGSIFF. The CDR3 DNA reads as TGTGCCAGCAGCTGGGAAGGTAGTATTTTCTTT. The J gene is TRBJ1-1, the V gene TRBV5-8; no clear D. CDR1 is SGHTS, CDR2 YDEGEE, per germline. V lost 3 bases and J 13 bases, leaving 13 bases between the germline ends. The CDR3 covers 11 residues.

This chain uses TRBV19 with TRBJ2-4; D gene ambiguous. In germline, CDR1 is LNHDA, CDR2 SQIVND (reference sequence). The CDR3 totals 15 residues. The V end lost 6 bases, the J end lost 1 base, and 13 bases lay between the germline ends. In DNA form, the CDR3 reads TGTGCCAGTAGCTACGGTGGGGTCGCCAAAAACATTCAGTACTTC. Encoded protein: CASSYGGVAKNIQYF.

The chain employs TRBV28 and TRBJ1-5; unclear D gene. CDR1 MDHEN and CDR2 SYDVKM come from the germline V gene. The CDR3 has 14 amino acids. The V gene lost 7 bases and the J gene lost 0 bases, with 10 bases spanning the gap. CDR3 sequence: CASTPNRSNQPQHF. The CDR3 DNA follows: TGTGCCAGCACTCCTAATCGTAGCAATCAGCCCCAGCATTTT.

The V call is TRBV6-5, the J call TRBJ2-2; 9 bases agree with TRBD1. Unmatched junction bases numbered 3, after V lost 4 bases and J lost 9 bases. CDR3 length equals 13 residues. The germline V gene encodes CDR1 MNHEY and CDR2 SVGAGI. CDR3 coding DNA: TGTGCCAGCAGTTGGGGGACAGGGCGGGAGCTGTTTTTT. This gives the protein CASSWGTGRELFF.

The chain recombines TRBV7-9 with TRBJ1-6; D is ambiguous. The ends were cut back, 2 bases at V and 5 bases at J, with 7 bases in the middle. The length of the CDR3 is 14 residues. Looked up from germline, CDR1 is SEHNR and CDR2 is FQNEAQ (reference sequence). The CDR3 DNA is TGTGCCAGCAGCTTATCCGCGGATAATTCACCCCTCCACTTT. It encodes CASSLSADNSPLHF. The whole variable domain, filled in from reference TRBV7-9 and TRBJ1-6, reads DTGVSQNPRHKITKRGQNVTFRCDPISEHNRLYWYRQTLGQGPEFLTYFQNEAQLEKSRLLSDRFSAERPKGSFSTLEIQRTEQGDSAMYLCASSLSADNSPLHFGNGTRLTVT.

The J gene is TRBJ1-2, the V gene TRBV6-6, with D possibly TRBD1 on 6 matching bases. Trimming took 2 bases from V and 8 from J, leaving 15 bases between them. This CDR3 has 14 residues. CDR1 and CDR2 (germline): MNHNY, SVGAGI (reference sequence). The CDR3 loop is CASSYGSGAEGYTF. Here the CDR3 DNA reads TGTGCCAGCAGTTACGGGTCGGGGGCGGAGGGCTACACCTTC.

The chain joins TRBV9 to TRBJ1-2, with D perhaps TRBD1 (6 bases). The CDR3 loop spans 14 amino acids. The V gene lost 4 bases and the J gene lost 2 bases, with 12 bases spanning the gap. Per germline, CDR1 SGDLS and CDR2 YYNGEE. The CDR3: CASSPMQGNYGYTF. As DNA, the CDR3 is TGTGCCAGCAGCCCAATGCAGGGGAACTATGGCTACACCTTC. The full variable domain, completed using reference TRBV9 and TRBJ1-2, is DSGVTQTPKHLITATGQRVTLRCSPRSGDLSVYWYQQSLDQGLQFLIQYYNGEERAKGNILERFSAQQFPDLHSELNLSSLELGDSALYFCASSPMQGNYGYTFGSGTRLTVV.

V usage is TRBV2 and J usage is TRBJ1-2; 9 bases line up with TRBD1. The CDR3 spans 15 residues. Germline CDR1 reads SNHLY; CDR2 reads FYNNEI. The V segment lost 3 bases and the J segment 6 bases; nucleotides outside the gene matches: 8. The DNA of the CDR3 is TGTGCCAGCAGTGATTTCCGGGACAGGGAGAATGGCTACACCTTC. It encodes CASSDFRDRENGYTF.

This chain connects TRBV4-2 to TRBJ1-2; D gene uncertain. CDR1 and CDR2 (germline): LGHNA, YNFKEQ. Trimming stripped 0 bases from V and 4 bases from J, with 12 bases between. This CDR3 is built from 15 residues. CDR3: CASSQDQAVPYGYTF. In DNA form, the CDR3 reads TGTGCCAGCAGCCAAGATCAAGCGGTCCCCTATGGCTACACCTTC.

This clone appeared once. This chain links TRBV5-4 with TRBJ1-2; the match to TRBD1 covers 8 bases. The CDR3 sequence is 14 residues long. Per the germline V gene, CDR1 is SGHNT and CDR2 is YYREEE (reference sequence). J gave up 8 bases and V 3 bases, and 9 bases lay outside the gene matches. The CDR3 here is CASSWDDRGRGYTF. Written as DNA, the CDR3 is TGTGCCAGCAGCTGGGATGACAGGGGTCGGGGCTACACCTTC.

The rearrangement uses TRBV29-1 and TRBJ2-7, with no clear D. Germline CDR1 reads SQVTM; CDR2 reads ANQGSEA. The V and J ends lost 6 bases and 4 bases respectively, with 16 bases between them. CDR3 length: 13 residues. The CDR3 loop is CSVRPGSQYEQYF. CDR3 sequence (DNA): TGCAGCGTGCGCCCCGGGTCGCAATACGAGCAGTACTTC.

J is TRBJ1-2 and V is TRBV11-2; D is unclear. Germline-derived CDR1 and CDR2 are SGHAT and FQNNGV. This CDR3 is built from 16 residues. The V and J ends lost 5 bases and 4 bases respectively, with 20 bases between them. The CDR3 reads CASSPLGRQSFYGYTF. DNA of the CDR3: TGTGCCAGCAGCCCCCTGGGCAGGCAGTCTTTCTATGGCTACACCTTC. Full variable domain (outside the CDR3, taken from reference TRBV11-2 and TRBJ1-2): EAGVAQSPRYKIIEKRQSVAFWCNPISGHATLYWYQQILGQGPKLLIQFQNNGVVDDSQLPKDRFSAERLKGVDSTLKIQPAKLEDSAVYLCASSPLGRQSFYGYTFGSGTRLTVV.

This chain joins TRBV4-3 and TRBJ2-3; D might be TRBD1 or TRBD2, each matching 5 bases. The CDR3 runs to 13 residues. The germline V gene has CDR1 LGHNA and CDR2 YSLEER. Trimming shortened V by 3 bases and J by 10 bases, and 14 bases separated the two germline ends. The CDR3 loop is CASSQGRGRAQYF. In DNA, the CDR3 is TGCGCCAGCAGCCAGGGACGGGGCCGAGCGCAGTATTTT.

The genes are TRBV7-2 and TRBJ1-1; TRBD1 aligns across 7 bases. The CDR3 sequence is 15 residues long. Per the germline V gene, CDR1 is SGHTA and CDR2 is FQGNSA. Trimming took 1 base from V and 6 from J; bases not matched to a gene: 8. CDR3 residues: CASSLGVEGAPEAFF. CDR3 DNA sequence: TGTGCCAGCAGCTTAGGGGTGGAGGGGGCGCCTGAAGCTTTCTTT.

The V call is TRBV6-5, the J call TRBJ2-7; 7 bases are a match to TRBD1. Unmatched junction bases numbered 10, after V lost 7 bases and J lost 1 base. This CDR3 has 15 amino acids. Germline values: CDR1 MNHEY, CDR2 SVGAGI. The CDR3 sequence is CASTKIRDSSYEQYF. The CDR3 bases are TGTGCCAGCACCAAAATCCGGGACAGTTCCTACGAGCAGTACTTC.

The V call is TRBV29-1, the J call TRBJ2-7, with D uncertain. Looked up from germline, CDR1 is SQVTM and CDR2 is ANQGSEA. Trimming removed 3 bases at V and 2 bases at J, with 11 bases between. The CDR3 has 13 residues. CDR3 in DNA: TGCAGCGTTGATGACTCGACCACCTACGAGCAGTACTTC. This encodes CSVDDSTTYEQYF.

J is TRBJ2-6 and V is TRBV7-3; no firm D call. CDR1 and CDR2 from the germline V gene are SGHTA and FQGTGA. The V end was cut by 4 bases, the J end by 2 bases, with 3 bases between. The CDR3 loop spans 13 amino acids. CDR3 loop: CASSSTGANVLTF. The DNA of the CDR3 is TGTGCCAGCAGCTCTACTGGGGCCAACGTCCTGACTTTC.

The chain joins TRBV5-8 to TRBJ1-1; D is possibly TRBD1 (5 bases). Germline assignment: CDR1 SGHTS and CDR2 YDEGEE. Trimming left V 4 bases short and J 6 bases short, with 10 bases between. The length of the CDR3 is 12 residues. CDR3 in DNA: TGTGCCAGCAGCCACCGGGACGCTGAAGCTTTCTTT. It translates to CASSHRDAEAFF.

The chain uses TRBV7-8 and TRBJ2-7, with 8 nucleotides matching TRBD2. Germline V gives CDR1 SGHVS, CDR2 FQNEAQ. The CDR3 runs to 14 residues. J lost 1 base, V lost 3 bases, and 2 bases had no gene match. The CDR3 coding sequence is TGTGCCAGCAGCTTTAGCGGGACGTCCTACGAGCAGTACTTC. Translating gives CASSFSGTSYEQYF.

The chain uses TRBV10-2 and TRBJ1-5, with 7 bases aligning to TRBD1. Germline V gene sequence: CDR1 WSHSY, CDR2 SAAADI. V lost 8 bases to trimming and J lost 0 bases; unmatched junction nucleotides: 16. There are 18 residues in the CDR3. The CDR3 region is CASCCPGQPLGSNQPQHF. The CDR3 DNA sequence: TGCGCCAGCTGCTGTCCGGGACAGCCCTTAGGTAGCAATCAGCCCCAGCATTTT.

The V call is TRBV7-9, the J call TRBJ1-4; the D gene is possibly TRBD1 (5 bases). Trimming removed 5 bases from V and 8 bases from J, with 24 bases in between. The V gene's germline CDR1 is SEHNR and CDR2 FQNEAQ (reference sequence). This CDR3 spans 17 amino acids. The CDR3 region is CASSLLGAGPKGEKLFF. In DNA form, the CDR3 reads TGTGCCAGCAGCCTCCTAGGGGCTGGACCGAAAGGGGAAAAACTGTTTTTT.

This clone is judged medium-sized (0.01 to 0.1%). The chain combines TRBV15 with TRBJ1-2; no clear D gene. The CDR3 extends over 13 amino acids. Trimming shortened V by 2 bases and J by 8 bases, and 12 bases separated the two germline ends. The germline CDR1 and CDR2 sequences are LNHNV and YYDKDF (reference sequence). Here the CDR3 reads CATSRPGREGYTF. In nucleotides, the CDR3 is TGTGCCACCAGCAGACCGGGTCGAGAAGGCTACACCTTC.